This TCR beta chain was found in a study of cytomegalovirus exposure and HLA in healthy donors. Study results and caveats: Earlier analysis yielded a pattern in which most TCR beta V segments were productive about 90% or about 30% of the time.

The table lists this clone with a count of one. Its target is not known. 60 Vbeta and 13 Jbeta primers were used in PCR. Generated by immunoSEQ multiplex PCR, the TCRdb table keeps only in-frame clones and is missing some. Of approximately 160,000 clones in the sample, 60% to 80% were seen once. The TCR was taken from a male donor in good health and CMV-seronegative. Source material: PBMCs.

CDR3 protein: CASSEQTGTVAEAFF. DNA for the CDR3: TGTGCCAGCAGTGAACAGACAGGTACGGTCGCTGAAGCTTTCTTT. The chain employs TRBV6-4 and TRBJ1-1; TRBD1 is a possible D gene (6 bases). Germline V gene sequence: CDR1 MRHNA, CDR2 SNTAGT. Trimming removed 3 bases at V and 6 bases at J, with 17 bases between. The CDR3 runs 15 residues.